These 24 T cell receptor beta chains were all obtained from the same sample, sequenced in a study of cytomegalovirus exposure and HLA in healthy donors. In the PCR, 60 Vbeta and 13 Jbeta primers were used. Only in-frame clones appear in the TCRdb table, and some are missing; sequencing was by immunoSEQ multiplex PCR. The sample includes over 150,000 clones, approximately 81% of them seen just once. The source material was PBMCs. The receptors shown here come from a boy younger than 10 in good health and CMV-seronegative.

J is TRBJ2-3 and V is TRBV29-1; D gene uncertain. The CDR3 length is 13 residues. Trimming took 4 bases from V and 2 from J, leaving 10 bases between them. The germline gives CDR1 SQVTM, CDR2 ANQGSEA. The CDR3 is CSVGRDSTDTQYF. For the CDR3, the DNA is TGCAGCGTTGGCAGAGACTCCACAGATACGCAGTATTTT.

V gene TRBV28 combines with J gene TRBJ2-7, with 8 positions matching TRBD2. The junction had 7 bases not matched to a gene; V was cut back by 3 bases and J by 3 bases. CDR1 and CDR2 from the germline V gene are MDHEN and SYDVKM. The CDR3 runs to 15 residues. DNA of the CDR3: TGTGCCAGCAGTTTCTCCCCAGCGGGGGACTACGAGCAGTACTTC. Translating it yields CASSFSPAGDYEQYF.

The chain uses TRBV29-1 and TRBJ1-1; weak D call: TRBD1 (5 bases). CDR1 is SQVTM and CDR2 is ANQGSEA in the germline V gene. V lost 5 bases and J lost 5, with 15 bases in between. The CDR3 totals 13 residues. The CDR3 coding sequence is TGCAGCGTTACCCGACAGAGAGGAACTGAAGCTTTCTTT. Translating it yields CSVTRQRGTEAFF. Full variable domain (missing parts from reference TRBV29-1 and TRBJ1-1): SAVISQKPSRDICQRGTSLTIQCQVDSQVTMMFWYRQQPGQSLTLIATANQGSEATYESGFVIDKFPISRPNLTFSTLTVSNMSPEDSSIYLCSVTRQRGTEAFFGQGTRLTVV.

This chain uses TRBV2 with TRBJ2-6, with 12 bases lining up with TRBD2. CDR3 length: 17 amino acids. Germline CDR1 reads SNHLY; CDR2 reads FYNNEI. The junction had 8 bases not matched to a gene; V was cut back by 11 bases and J by 0 bases. CDR3 nucleotide sequence: TGTGCCGCTACTACGGGACTAGCGGGCTCTGGGGCCAACGTCCTGACTTTC. This gives the protein CAATTGLAGSGANVLTF.

J is TRBJ2-3 and V is TRBV4-1, with D possibly being TRBD2 (5 bases). The CDR3 extends over 15 amino acids. V was trimmed by 4 bases and J by 9 bases, leaving 20 bases between them. Per germline, CDR1 MGHRA and CDR2 YSYEKL. The CDR3 sequence: CASSREPRSRGTQYF. CDR3 bases: TGCGCCAGCAGCCGAGAACCCAGGAGTCGAGGGACGCAGTATTTT.

The rearrangement links TRBV6-1 to TRBJ2-7, with 10 bases that match TRBD1. The CDR3 sequence is 16 residues long. The V gene's germline CDR1 is MNHNS and CDR2 SASEGT. V gave up 3 bases and J gave up 3 bases; unmatched junction bases: 8. Here the CDR3 DNA reads TGTGCCAGCAGTGATCGTTCAAGGGACAGGGGCTACGAGCAGTACTTC. Its translation: CASSDRSRDRGYEQYF.

This chain links TRBV5-6 with TRBJ2-5; D gene uncertain. The germline V gene encodes CDR1 SGHDT and CDR2 YYEEEE. Trimming left V 0 bases short and J 5 bases short, with 11 bases between. This CDR3 is built from 14 residues. This CDR3 reads CASSLGAGAETQYF. The DNA for the CDR3 is TGTGCCAGCAGCTTGGGGGCAGGCGCGGAGACCCAGTACTTC.

The chain is built from TRBV6-4 and TRBJ2-3; 12 bases align to TRBD2. CDR3 length: 15 residues. Germline trimming cut 10 bases from V and 3 bases from J; bases unmatched to any gene: 8. Germline CDR1 MRHNA, CDR2 SNTAGT. CDR3 in DNA: TGTGCCAATCCCGGAACTAGCGGGAGGACAGATACGCAGTATTTT. Translating it yields CANPGTSGRTDTQYF.

V gene TRBV2 combines with J gene TRBJ2-3; 7 bases align to TRBD1. J lost 0 bases, V lost 8 bases, and 8 bases had no gene match. Per the germline V gene, CDR1 is SNHLY and CDR2 is FYNNEI. This CDR3 has 15 residues. CDR3 protein: CASARGQISTDTQYF. CDR3 DNA sequence: TGTGCCAGCGCGAGGGGACAGATTAGCACAGATACGCAGTATTTT. Filled out from reference TRBV2 and TRBJ2-3, the complete variable domain reads EPEVTQTPSHQVTQMGQEVILRCVPISNHLYFYWYRQILGQKVEFLVSFYNNEISEKSEIFDDQFSVERPDGSNFTLKIRSTKLEDSAMYFCASARGQISTDTQYFGPGTRLTVL.

The CDR3 reads CASSIRDRVSYEQYF. The CDR3 region has the DNA TGTGCCAGTAGTATCCGGGACAGGGTCTCCTACGAGCAGTACTTC. The chain uses TRBV19 and TRBJ2-7, with 9 bases identical to TRBD1. J gave up 0 bases and V 3 bases, and 3 bases lay outside the gene matches. The CDR3 runs to 15 residues. The germline V gene encodes CDR1 LNHDA and CDR2 SQIVND (reference sequence).

The CDR3 loop is CAWSGQGMGTMVKNIQYF. CDR3 DNA: TGTGCCTGGAGCGGCCAGGGGATGGGGACTATGGTCAAAAACATTCAGTACTTC. The V and J genes are TRBV30 and TRBJ2-4; a possible D gene is TRBD2 (7 bases). Germline V gene data show CDR1 as GTSNPN and CDR2 as SVGIG (reference sequence). V was shortened by 3 bases and J by 3 bases, with 24 bases between the two germline ends. This CDR3 spans 18 amino acids.

The chain uses TRBV6-5 and TRBJ1-4; no clear D. V was pared by 4 bases and J by 8 bases, with 14 bases between. This CDR3 region has 14 residues. Germline CDR1 MNHEY, CDR2 SVGAGI. The CDR3 DNA reads as TGTGCCAGCAGTTTAACGGCAGCGGGGGAAAAACTGTTTTTT. Encoded protein: CASSLTAAGEKLFF.

This CDR3 reads CASANRGYQETQYF. The CDR3 DNA reads TGTGCCAGCGCTAACAGGGGGTACCAAGAGACCCAGTACTTC. The V and J genes are TRBV27 and TRBJ2-5, with 8 positions matching TRBD1. The CDR3 has 14 residues. V dropped 8 bases and J dropped 0; count of bases not matched to a gene: 5. The germline V gene has CDR1 MNHEY and CDR2 SMNVEV (reference sequence).

This clone is a singleton in its sample. The chain carries TRBV10-1 and TRBJ2-7; D is unclear. V lost 0 bases and J 7 bases, leaving 7 bases between the germline ends. The length of the CDR3 is 12 residues. Germline CDR1 WNHNN, CDR2 SYGVQD (reference sequence). The DNA for the CDR3 is TGCGCCAGCAGTGAGTCGAGGAAAGAGCAGTACTTC. It codes for CASSESRKEQYF.

This clone was seen just once. V is TRBV2 and J is TRBJ2-5, with 11 bases identical to TRBD1. This CDR3 has 18 residues. Germline V lookup: CDR1 SNHLY, CDR2 FYNNEI. Trimming took 6 bases from V and 3 from J; bases not matched to a gene: 15. The CDR3 coding sequence is TGTGCCAGCAGCCGGCCGGGACAGGGGGTAAGGCCGGAAGAGACCCAGTACTTC. Its translation is CASSRPGQGVRPEETQYF.

The chain is built from TRBV25-1 and TRBJ2-3; 8 bases map to TRBD1. Germline V gene lookup returns CDR1 MGHDK and CDR2 SYGVNS. There are 14 residues in the CDR3. V dropped 6 bases and J dropped 5; count of bases not matched to a gene: 7. CDR3 loop: CASSAGGTRDTQYF. DNA for the CDR3: TGTGCCAGCAGCGCAGGGGGCACGAGAGATACGCAGTATTTT.

The rearrangement links TRBV10-3 to TRBJ2-2; TRBD2 is a possible D gene (6 bases). This CDR3 has 13 amino acids. The germline V gene has CDR1 ENHRY and CDR2 SYGVKD. V was clipped by 0 bases and J by 8 bases, with 7 bases between them. CDR3 DNA: TGTGCCATCAGTGAGTCCCTAGCGGGGGAGCTGTTTTTT. Its protein is CAISESLAGELFF.

This clone was detected only a few times. The chain uses TRBV5-1 and TRBJ2-7, with 7 bases identical to TRBD2. Germline lookup yields CDR1 SGHRS and CDR2 YFSETQ. The trim removed 3 bases at V and 2 bases at J, leaving 5 bases unmatched. The CDR3 totals 14 residues. CDR3 bases: TGCGCCAGCAGCTCGGGGAGGGAAACCTACGAGCAGTACTTC. It is translated as CASSSGRETYEQYF.

This clone was detected only a few times. The chain carries TRBV5-1 and TRBJ2-3; D remains ambiguous. This CDR3 is 15 amino acids long. Trimming took 0 bases from V and 0 from J, leaving 8 bases between them. CDR1 is SGHRS, CDR2 YFSETQ, per germline. The CDR3 DNA reads as TGCGCCAGCAGCTTGGGGGCCCAGAGCACAGATACGCAGTATTTT. Protein: CASSLGAQSTDTQYF. The complete variable domain, with remaining parts taken from reference TRBV5-1 and TRBJ2-3, reads KAGVTQTPRYLIKTRGQQVTLSCSPISGHRSVSWYQQTPGQGLQFLFEYFSETQRNKGNFPGRFSGRQFSNSRSEMNVSTLELGDSALYLCASSLGAQSTDTQYFGPGTRLTVL.

The chain has TRBV28 and TRBJ1-1; D is possibly TRBD1 (6 bases). Trimming stripped 6 bases from V and 5 bases from J, with 13 bases between. Per the germline V gene, CDR1 is MDHEN and CDR2 is SYDVKM. CDR3 length: 13 residues. CDR3 amino acids: CASSPRGKTEAFF. The CDR3 region has the DNA TGTGCCAGCAGCCCCAGGGGTAAGACTGAAGCTTTCTTT.

The chain is built from TRBV9 and TRBJ2-7; D may be TRBD1 (6 bases). Trimming took 0 bases from V and 2 from J, leaving 15 bases between them. This CDR3 is built from 16 residues. CDR1 SGDLS and CDR2 YYNGEE come from the germline V gene. CDR3 DNA: TGTGCCAGCAGCGTAGATGGCACAGGGAATCCCTACGAGCAGTACTTC. Translated: CASSVDGTGNPYEQYF.

This clone showed up just a few times. This CDR3 reads CASSRNRDTEAFF. CDR3 DNA sequence: TGTGCCAGCAGTCGGAACAGGGACACTGAAGCTTTCTTT. The gene calls are TRBV6-5 and TRBJ1-1, with a possible D match to TRBD1 (6 bases). Germline loops: CDR1 MNHEY, CDR2 SVGAGI. The CDR3 totals 13 residues. Trimming stripped 5 bases from V and 3 bases from J, with 10 bases between.

This chain links TRBV7-9 with TRBJ2-1, with 12 bases lining up with TRBD2. CDR1 is SEHNR and CDR2 is FQNEAQ in the germline V gene (reference sequence). With V trimmed by 5 bases and J by 4 bases, 9 bases remained unmatched. The CDR3 is made up of 17 amino acids. The CDR3 nucleotides read TGTGCCAGCAGCACGAGACTAGCGGGAGAGGGGTACAATGAGCAGTTCTTC. Its protein product is CASSTRLAGEGYNEQFF.

The chain links TRBV29-1 to TRBJ2-3; D might be TRBD2 (5 bases). There are 15 residues in the CDR3. Trimming cost V 7 bases and J 6 bases, with 23 bases left between them. Germline V CDR1 and CDR2: SQVTM, ANQGSEA. The CDR3 loop is CSAGPAPGGTDTQYF. The CDR3 DNA follows: TGCAGCGCCGGTCCCGCACCAGGAGGAACCGATACGCAGTATTTT.